This T cell receptor beta chain was sequenced during a study of blood T cell repertoires in COVID-19. In the study overall: Acute and convalescent COVID-19 specimens originated in the United States, Italy and Spain. The analysed material was cDNA or gDNA that came from T cells, B-cell-depleted T cells, or PBMCs.

Under the authors' procedure: Researchers report that nucleated cell counts were estimated from reference gene primer amplification. Profiling relied on immunoSEQ multiplex PCR, and the TCRdb table lists in-frame clones only, not all of them. V and J calls and clone size come straight from that table; D and trimming were deduced from the DNA. Of 350,000 to 400,000 clones in the sample, around 91% were seen once. V was clipped by 5 bases and J by 5 bases; unmatched bases: 9. The germline gives CDR1 LNHDA, CDR2 SQIVND (reference sequence). The CDR3 totals 15 residues. V and J are TRBV19 and TRBJ2-7; the match to TRBD2 covers 10 bases. The receptor comes from a man aged 18 to 30 with active or convalescent COVID-19. Sequencing was performed on peripheral blood. The DNA for the CDR3 is TGTGCCAGTAGTCTCTCCCTAGCGGGAGTAAACGAGCAGTACTTC. Translation gives CASSLSLAGVNEQYF.